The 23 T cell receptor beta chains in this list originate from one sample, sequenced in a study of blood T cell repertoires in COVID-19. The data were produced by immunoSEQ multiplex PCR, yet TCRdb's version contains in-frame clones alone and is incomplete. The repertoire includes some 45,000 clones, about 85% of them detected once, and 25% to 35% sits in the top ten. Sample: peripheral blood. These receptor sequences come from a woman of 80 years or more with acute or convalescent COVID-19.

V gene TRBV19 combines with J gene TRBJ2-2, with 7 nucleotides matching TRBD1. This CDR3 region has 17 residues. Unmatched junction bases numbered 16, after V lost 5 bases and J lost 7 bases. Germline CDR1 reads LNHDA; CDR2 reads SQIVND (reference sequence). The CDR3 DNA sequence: TGTGCCAGTAGTCCACCGAACAACAGGGGTAGTGGCGGGGAGCTGTTTTTT. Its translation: CASSPPNNRGSGGELFF.

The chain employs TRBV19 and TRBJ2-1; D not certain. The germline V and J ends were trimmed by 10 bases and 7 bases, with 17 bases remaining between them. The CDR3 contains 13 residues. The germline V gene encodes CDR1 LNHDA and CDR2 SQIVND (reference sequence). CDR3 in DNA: TGTGCCACCATCGGCACCGAGCGAAATGAGCAGTTCTTC. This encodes CATIGTERNEQFF.

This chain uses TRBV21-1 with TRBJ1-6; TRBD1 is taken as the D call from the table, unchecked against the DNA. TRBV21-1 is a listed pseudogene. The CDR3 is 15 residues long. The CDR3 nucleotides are TGTGCCAGCACCGAAACCCCCGACAGGGGCTCACCCCTCCACTTT. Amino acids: CASTETPDRGSPLHF.

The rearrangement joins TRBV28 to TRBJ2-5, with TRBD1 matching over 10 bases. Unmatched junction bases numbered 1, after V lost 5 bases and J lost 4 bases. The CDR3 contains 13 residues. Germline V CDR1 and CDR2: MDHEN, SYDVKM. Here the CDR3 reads CASSRDRGETQYF. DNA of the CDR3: TGTGCCAGCAGTCGGGACAGGGGAGAGACCCAGTACTTC.

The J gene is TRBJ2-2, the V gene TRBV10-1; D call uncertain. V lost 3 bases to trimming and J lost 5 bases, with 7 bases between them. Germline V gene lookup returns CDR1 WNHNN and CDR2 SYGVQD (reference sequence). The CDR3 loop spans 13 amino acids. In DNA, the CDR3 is TGCGCCAGCAGTGAAATCCCAACCGGGGAGCTGTTTTTT. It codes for CASSEIPTGELFF.

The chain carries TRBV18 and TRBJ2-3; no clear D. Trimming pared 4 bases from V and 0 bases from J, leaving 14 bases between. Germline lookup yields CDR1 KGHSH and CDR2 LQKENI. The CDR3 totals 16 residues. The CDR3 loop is CASSLQLPTSTDTQYF. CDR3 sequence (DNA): TGTGCCAGCTCACTCCAACTACCGACTAGCACAGATACGCAGTATTTT.

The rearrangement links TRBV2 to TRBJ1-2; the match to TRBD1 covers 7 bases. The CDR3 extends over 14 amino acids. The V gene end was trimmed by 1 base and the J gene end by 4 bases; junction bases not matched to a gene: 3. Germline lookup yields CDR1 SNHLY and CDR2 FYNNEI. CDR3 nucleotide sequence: TGTGCCAGCAGTGAAGACAGGGGCGCCTATGGCTACACCTTC. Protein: CASSEDRGAYGYTF.

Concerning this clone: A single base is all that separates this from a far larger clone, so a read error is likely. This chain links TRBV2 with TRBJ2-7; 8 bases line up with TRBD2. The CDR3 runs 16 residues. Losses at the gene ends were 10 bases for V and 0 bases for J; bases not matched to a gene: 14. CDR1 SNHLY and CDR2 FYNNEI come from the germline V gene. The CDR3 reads CATCGGERGGSYEQYF. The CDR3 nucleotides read TGTGCCACCTGTGGGGGGGAACGGGGGGGCTCCTACGAGCAGTACTTC.

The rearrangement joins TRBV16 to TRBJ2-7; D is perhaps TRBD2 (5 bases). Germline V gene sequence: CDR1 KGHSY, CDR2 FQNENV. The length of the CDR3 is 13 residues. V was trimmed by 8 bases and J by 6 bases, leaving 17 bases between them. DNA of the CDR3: TGTGCCAGCGTACAAAGCGTCGGAGGCGAGCAGTACTTC. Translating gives CASVQSVGGEQYF.

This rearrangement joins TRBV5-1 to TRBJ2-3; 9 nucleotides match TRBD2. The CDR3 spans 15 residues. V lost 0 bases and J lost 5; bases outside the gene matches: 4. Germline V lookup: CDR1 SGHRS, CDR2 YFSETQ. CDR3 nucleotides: TGCGCCAGCAGCTTGGGCGGGAGGGCCGTAGATACGCAGTATTTT. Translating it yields CASSLGGRAVDTQYF.

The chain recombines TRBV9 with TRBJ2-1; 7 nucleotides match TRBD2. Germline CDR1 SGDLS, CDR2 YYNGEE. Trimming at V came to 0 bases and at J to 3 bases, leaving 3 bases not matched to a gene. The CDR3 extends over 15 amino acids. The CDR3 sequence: CASSVASGIYNEQFF. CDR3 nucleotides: TGTGCCAGCAGCGTAGCGAGCGGGATCTACAATGAGCAGTTCTTC.

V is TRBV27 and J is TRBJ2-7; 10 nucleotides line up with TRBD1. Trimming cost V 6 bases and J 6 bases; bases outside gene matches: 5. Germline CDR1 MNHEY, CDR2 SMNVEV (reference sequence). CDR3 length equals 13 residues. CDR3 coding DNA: TGTGCCAGCAGGTGGACAGGGGGGGGCGAGCAGTACTTC. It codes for CASRWTGGGEQYF.

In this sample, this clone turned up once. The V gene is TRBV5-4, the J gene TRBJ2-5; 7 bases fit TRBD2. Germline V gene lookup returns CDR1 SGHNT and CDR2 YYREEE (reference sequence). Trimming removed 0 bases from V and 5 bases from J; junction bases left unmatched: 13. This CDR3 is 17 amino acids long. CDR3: CASSLGSLGGSGETQYF. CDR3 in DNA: TGTGCCAGCAGCTTGGGGAGCCTTGGCGGGAGTGGGGAGACCCAGTACTTC.

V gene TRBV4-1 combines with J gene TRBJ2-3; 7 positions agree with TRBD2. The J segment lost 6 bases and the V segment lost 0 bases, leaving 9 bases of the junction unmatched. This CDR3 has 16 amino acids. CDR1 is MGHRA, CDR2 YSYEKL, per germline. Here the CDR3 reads CASSQDNAGAVDTQYF. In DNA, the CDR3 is TGCGCCAGCAGCCAAGATAACGCGGGAGCGGTGGATACGCAGTATTTT.

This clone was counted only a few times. The CDR3 is CASSGGDGYTGELFF. The CDR3 DNA reads TGTGCCAGCAGTGGCGGCGACGGGTACACCGGGGAGCTGTTTTTT. This chain joins TRBV2 and TRBJ2-2; the D is unclear. This CDR3 has 15 residues. Germline lookup yields CDR1 SNHLY and CDR2 FYNNEI. Trimming took off 4 bases at V and 3 bases at J, with 12 bases between the two ends.

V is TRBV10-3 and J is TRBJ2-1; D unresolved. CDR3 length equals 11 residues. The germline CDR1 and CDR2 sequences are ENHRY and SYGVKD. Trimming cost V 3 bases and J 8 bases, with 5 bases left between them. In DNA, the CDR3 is TGTGCCATCAGTGAAGGAGATGAGCAGTTCTTC. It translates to CAISEGDEQFF.

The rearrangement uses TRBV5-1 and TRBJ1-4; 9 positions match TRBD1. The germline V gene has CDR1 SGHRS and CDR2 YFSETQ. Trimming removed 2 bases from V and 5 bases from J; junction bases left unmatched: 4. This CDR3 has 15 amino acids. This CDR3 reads CASSLSGTGNEKLFF. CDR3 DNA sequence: TGCGCCAGCAGCTTATCCGGGACAGGGAATGAAAAACTGTTTTTT.

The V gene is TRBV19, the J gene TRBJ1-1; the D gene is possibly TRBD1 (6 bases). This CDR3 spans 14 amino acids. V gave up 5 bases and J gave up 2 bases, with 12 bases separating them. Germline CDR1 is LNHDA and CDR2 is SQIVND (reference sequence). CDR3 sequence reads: CASSVLRGNTEAFF. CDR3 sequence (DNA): TGTGCCAGTAGTGTTCTCAGGGGAAACACTGAAGCTTTCTTT.

The CDR3 coding sequence is TGTGCCAGCAGTGCGGGGGACAGGGAAAATGGCTACACCTTC. Translated, it gives CASSAGDRENGYTF. The V gene is TRBV25-1, the J gene TRBJ1-2; 9 bases map to TRBD1. The germline CDR1 and CDR2 sequences are MGHDK and SYGVNS. V lost 4 bases to trimming and J lost 6 bases; unmatched junction nucleotides: 6. The CDR3 covers 14 residues.

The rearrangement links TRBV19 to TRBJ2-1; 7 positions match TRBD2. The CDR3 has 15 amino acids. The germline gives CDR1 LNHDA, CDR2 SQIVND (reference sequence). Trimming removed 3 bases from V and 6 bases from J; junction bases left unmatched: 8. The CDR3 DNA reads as TGTGCCAGTAGTATTTGGGGGGAGGGGATCAATGAGCAGTTCTTC. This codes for CASSIWGEGINEQFF.

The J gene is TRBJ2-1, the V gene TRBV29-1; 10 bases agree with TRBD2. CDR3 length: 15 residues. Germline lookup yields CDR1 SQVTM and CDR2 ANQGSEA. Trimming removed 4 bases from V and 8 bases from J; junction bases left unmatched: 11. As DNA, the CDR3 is TGCAGCGTTGGAGGGGGAACTAGCGGGAACCATGAGCAGTTCTTC. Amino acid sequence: CSVGGGTSGNHEQFF.

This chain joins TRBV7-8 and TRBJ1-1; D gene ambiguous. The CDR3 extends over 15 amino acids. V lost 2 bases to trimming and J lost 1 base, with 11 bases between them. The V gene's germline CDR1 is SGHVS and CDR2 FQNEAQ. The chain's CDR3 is CASSLIVTTNTEAFF. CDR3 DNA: TGTGCCAGCAGCTTAATTGTTACTACGAACACTGAAGCTTTCTTT.

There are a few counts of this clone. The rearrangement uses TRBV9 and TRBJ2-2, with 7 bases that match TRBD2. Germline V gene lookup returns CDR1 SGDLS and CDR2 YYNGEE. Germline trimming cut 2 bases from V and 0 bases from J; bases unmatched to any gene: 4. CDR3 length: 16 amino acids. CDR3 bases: TGTGCCAGCAGCGTTACTAGCGCTTCGAACACCGGGGAGCTGTTTTTT. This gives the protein CASSVTSASNTGELFF.